The clone carrying this T cell receptor beta chain came up many times. Sample time point: sample taken at primary tumor resection. No cell sorting; template was whole RNA from tumor, lung tissue or PBMC. The data were taken from a study of spatial heterogeneity in lung cancer. In TCRdb, the 5' RACE reads were re-called with MiXCR into one record per CDR3 protein. The data show fewer than 40,000 distinct CDR3 sequences, roughly 7.4% seen once. The CDR3 has 14 residues. Germline V lookup: CDR1 SQVTM, CDR2 ANQGSEA. The junction had 1 base not matched to a gene; V was cut back by 2 bases and J by 2 bases. This chain links TRBV29-1 with TRBJ2-7; the match to TRBD2 covers 12 bases. This sample comprised PBMCs, obtained at surgery. The source is a male donor with early-stage non-small cell lung cancer. The CDR3 region has the DNA TGCAGCGTTGAACTAGCGGGGGGGGCCTACGAGCAGTACTTC. This gives the protein CSVELAGGAYEQYF.